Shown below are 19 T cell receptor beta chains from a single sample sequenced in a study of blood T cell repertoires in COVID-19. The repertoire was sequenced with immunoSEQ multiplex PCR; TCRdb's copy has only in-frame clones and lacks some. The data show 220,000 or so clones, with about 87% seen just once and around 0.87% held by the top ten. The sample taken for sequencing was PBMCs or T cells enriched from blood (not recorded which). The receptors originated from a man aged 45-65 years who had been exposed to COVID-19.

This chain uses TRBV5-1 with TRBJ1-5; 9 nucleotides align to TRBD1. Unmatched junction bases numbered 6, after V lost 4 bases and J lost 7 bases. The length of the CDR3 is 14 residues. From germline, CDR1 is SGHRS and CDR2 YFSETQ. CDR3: CASSETGGGQPQHF. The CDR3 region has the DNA TGCGCCAGCAGCGAAACAGGGGGCGGGCAGCCCCAGCATTTT.

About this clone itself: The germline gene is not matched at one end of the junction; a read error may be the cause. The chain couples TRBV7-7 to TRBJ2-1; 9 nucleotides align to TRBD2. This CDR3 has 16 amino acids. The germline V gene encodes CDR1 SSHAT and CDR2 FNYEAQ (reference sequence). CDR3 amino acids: CASSLDPSGVYNEQFF. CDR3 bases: TGTGCTAGCAGCTTAGACCCTAGCGGGGTCTACAATGAGCAGTTCTTC.

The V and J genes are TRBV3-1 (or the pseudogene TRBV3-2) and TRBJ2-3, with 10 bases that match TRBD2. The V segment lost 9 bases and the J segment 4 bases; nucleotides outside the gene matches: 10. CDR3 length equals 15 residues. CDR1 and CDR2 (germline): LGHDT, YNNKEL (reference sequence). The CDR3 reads CASGSGGAWSDTQYF. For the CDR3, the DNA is TGTGCCAGTGGGAGCGGGGGGGCGTGGTCAGATACGCAGTATTTT.

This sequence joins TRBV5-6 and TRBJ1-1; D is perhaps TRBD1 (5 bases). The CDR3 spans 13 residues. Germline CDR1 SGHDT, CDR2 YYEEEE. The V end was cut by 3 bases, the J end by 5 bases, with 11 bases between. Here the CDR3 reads CASSWSGWTEAFF. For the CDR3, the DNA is TGTGCCAGCAGCTGGTCAGGGTGGACTGAAGCTTTCTTT.

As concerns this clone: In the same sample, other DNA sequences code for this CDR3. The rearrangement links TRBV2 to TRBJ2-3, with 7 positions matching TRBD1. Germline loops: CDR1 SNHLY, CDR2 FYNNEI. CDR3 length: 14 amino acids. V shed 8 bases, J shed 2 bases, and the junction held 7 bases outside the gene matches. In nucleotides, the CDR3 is TGTGCCAGCCGAGGGACAGAGCTCACAGATACGCAGTATTTT. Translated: CASRGTELTDTQYF.

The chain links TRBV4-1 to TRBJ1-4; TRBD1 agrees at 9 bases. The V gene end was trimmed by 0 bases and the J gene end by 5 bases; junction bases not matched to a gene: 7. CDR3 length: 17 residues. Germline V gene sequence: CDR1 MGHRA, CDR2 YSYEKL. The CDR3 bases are TGCGCCAGCAGCCAAGAGGGTGGTGGGACAGGGAATGAAAAACTGTTTTTT. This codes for CASSQEGGGTGNEKLFF.

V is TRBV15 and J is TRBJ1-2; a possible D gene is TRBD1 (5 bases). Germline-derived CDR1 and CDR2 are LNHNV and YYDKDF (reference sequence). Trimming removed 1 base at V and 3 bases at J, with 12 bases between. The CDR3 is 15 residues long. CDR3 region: CATSRVHRPDYGYTF. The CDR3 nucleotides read TGTGCCACCAGCAGAGTCCACAGGCCGGACTATGGCTACACCTTC.

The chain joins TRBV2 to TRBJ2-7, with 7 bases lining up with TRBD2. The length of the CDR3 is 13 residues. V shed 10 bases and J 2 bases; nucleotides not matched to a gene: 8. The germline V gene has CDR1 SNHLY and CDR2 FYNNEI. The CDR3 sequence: CATKREVTYEQYV. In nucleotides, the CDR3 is TGTGCCACCAAGCGGGAAGTCACCTACGAGCAGTACGTC.

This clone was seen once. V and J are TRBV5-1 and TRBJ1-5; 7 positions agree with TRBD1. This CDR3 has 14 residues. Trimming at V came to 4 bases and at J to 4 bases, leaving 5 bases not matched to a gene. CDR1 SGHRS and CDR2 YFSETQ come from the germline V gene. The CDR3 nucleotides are TGCGCCAGCAGCATAGGGACAGAGAATCAGCCCCAGCATTTT. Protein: CASSIGTENQPQHF.

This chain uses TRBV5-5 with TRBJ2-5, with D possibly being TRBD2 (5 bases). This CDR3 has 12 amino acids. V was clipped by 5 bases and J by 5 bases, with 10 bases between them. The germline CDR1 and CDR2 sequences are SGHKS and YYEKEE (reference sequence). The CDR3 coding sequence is TGTGCCAGCAGTTGGACTTCGGAGACCCAGTACTTC. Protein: CASSWTSETQYF. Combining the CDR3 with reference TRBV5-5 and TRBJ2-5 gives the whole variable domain DAGVTQSPTHLIKTRGQQVTLRCSPISGHKSVSWYQQVLGQGPQFIFQYYEKEERGRGNFPDRFSARQFPNYSSELNVNALLLGDSALYLCASSWTSETQYFGPGTRLLVL.

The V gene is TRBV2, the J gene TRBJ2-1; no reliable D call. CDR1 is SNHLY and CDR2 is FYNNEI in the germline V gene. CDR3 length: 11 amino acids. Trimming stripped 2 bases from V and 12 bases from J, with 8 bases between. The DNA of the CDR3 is TGTGCCAGCAGTGAACAGGCCGGGCAGTTCTTC. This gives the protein CASSEQAGQFF.

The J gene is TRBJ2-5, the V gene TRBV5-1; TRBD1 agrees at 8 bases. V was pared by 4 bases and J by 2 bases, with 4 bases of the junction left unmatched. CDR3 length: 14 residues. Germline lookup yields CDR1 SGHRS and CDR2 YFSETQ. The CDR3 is CASSRGTGQETQYF. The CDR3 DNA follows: TGCGCCAGCAGCAGGGGGACAGGTCAAGAGACCCAGTACTTC.

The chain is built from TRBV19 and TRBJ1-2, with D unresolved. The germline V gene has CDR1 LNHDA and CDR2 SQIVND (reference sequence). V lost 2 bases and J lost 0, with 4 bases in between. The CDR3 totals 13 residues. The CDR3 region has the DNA TGTGCCAGTAGTATACTTACTAACTATGGCTACACCTTC. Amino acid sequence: CASSILTNYGYTF.

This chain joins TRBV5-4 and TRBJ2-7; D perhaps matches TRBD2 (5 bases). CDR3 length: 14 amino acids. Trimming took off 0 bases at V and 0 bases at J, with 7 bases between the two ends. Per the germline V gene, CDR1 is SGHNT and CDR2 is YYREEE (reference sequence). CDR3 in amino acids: CASSLAGSSYEQYV. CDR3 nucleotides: TGTGCCAGCAGCTTGGCGGGGAGCTCCTACGAGCAGTACGTC.

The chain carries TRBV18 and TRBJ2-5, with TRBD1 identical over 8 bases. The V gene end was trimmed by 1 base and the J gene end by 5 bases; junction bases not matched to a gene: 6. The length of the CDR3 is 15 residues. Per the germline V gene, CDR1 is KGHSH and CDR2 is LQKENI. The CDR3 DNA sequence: TGTGCCAGCTCACCACAACAGGGGGTGAGGGAGACCCAGTACTTC. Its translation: CASSPQQGVRETQYF.

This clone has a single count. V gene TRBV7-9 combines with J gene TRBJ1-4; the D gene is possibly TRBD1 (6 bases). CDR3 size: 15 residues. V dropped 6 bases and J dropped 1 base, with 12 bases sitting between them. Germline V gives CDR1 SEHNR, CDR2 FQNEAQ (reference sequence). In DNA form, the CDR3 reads TGTGCCAGCAGGACCCAGGGGCAAACTAATGAAAAACTGTTTTTT. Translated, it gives CASRTQGQTNEKLFF.

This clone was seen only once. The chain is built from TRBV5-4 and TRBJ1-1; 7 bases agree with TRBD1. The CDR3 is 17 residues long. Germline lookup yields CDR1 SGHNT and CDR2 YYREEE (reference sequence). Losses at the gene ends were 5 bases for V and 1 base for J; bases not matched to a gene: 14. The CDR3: CASRDATGQWENTEAFF. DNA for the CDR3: TGTGCCAGCAGGGACGCGACAGGGCAGTGGGAGAACACTGAAGCTTTCTTT.

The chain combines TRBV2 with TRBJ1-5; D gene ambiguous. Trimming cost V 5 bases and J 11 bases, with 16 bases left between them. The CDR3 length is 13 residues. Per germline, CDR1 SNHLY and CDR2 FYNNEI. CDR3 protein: CASSPRGSVAQHF. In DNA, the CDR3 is TGTGCCAGCAGTCCCAGAGGCTCGGTGGCCCAGCATTTT. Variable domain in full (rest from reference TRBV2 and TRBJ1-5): EPEVTQTPSHQVTQMGQEVILRCVPISNHLYFYWYRQILGQKVEFLVSFYNNEISEKSEIFDDQFSVERPDGSNFTLKIRSTKLEDSAMYFCASSPRGSVAQHFGDGTRLSIL.

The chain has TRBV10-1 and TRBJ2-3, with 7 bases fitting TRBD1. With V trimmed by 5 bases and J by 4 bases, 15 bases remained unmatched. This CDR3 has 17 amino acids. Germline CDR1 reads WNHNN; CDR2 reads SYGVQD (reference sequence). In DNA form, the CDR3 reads TGCGCCAGCAGTAACATTCCCCAGGGGGTTGAAGCAGATACGCAGTATTTT. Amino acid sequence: CASSNIPQGVEADTQYF.